Following are 12 T cell receptor beta chains from one sample sequenced in a study of CD8 T cells in ankylosing spondylitis. TCRdb re-called the 5' RACE reads with MiXCR, one entry per CDR3 protein. The sample gives about 750,000 distinct CDR3 sequences, over 15% of which show up once; around a fifth is in the top ten. Study findings and constraints: Among TCR beta sequences, a motif of eight highly homologous variants appeared characteristic of ankylosing spondylitis blood.

These receptors are not linked to any known antigen. What was sequenced was blood, either unsorted or a sorted T cell fraction (not recorded which). All receptors come from a male donor with ankylosing spondylitis.

The rearrangement joins TRBV20-1 to TRBJ1-3; D is uncertain. Trimming stripped 0 bases from V and 2 bases from J, with 8 bases between. The germline gives CDR1 DFQATT, CDR2 SNEGSKA (reference sequence). This CDR3 contains 14 residues. CDR3 region: CSAREWETGNTIYF. In nucleotides, the CDR3 is TGCAGTGCTAGAGAATGGGAGACTGGAAACACCATATATTTT.

This clonotype came up a few times. CDR3 DNA sequence: TGTGCCAGCAGTGGCCTGGGGGGTGGGGAGGAGCAGTACTTC. Translating gives CASSGLGGGEEQYF. J is TRBJ2-7 and V is TRBV6-1, with D possibly being TRBD2 (6 bases). Germline CDR1 and CDR2: MNHNS and SASEGT. There are 14 residues in the CDR3. V was shortened by 4 bases and J by 7 bases, with 17 bases between the two germline ends.

The chain employs TRBV7-9 and TRBJ2-7, with 8 bases that match TRBD1. CDR1 and CDR2 from the germline V gene are SEHNR and FQNEAQ (reference sequence). The CDR3 runs 14 residues. The V and J ends lost 4 bases and 2 bases, in that order; junction bases with no gene match: 4. The CDR3 sequence is CASSWTGTTYEQYF. CDR3 sequence (DNA): TGTGCCAGCAGCTGGACAGGGACCACCTACGAGCAGTACTTC.

J is TRBJ1-2 and V is TRBV29-1, with a possible D match to TRBD1 (5 bases). The CDR3 has 14 residues. Trimming left V 5 bases short and J 2 bases short, with 15 bases between. The germline CDR1 and CDR2 sequences are SQVTM and ANQGSEA. The CDR3 nucleotides read TGCAGCGTTCTTGATCGGACACGAAACTATGGCTACACCTTC. It is translated as CSVLDRTRNYGYTF.

The rearrangement joins TRBV5-1 to TRBJ1-2; possible D gene TRBD1, 5 bases. CDR1 and CDR2 (germline): SGHRS, YFSETQ. CDR3 size: 14 residues. With 7 bases removed from V and 0 bases from J, the gap between germline ends came to 13 bases. This CDR3 is CASSSGPANYGYTF. CDR3 DNA sequence: TGCGCCAGCTCCTCAGGGCCAGCTAACTATGGCTACACCTTC.

Comments on this clonotype: This sequence may be a read error, since a much larger clone differs from it by one base. The chain is built from TRBV10-3 and TRBJ2-3, with no clear D. CDR1 and CDR2 (germline): ENHRY, SYGVKD. The CDR3 is made up of 16 amino acids. In nucleotides, the CDR3 is TGTGTCATCAGTCCATCCTCCATCTACTTCACAGATACGCAGTATTTT. It is translated as CVISPSSIYFTDTQYF.

The chain uses TRBV4-1 and TRBJ1-3; TRBD1 is a possible D gene (6 bases). The ends were cut back, 4 bases at V and 0 bases at J, with 10 bases in the middle. The CDR3 length is 15 residues. Germline loops: CDR1 MGHRA, CDR2 YSYEKL. The CDR3 loop is CASSPRTVSGNTIYF. The CDR3 nucleotides are TGCGCCAGCAGCCCGAGGACAGTCTCTGGAAACACCATATATTTT.

This chain joins TRBV5-5 and TRBJ2-7, with 7 bases lining up with TRBD1. The J segment lost 6 bases and the V segment lost 8 bases, leaving 5 bases of the junction unmatched. This CDR3 contains 11 residues. The germline V gene has CDR1 SGHKS and CDR2 YYEKEE (reference sequence). DNA of the CDR3: TGTGCCAGTGAGACAGGGCCCGAGCAGTACTTC. It yields the protein CASETGPEQYF.

The chain is built from TRBV12-3 or TRBV12-4 and TRBJ2-7; 7 bases fit TRBD1. The CDR3 covers 14 residues. The V and J ends lost 3 bases and 6 bases, in that order; junction bases with no gene match: 8. The chain's CDR3 is CASSFSGGSTEQYF. DNA for the CDR3: TGTGCCAGCAGTTTTTCAGGGGGTTCCACCGAGCAGTACTTC.

The chain couples TRBV12-3 or TRBV12-4 to TRBJ2-7, with TRBD2 identical over 13 bases. V dropped 6 bases and J dropped 2; count of bases not matched to a gene: 13. The CDR3 covers 18 residues. CDR3 in DNA: TGTGCCAGCAGCCAAGGACTAGCGGGAGCTTCTCCCCCCTACGAGCAGTACTTC. Amino acid sequence: CASSQGLAGASPPYEQYF.

This clonotype was counted between two and nine times. The J gene is TRBJ1-1, the V gene TRBV7-2; a weak D match, TRBD1 (5 bases). The germline V gene encodes CDR1 SGHTA and CDR2 FQGNSA. V gave up 3 bases and J gave up 0 bases, with 11 bases separating them. The CDR3 is 15 amino acids. The DNA for the CDR3 is TGTGCCAGCAGCTTCACAGGAGGAGTGAACACTGAAGCTTTCTTT. Its translation is CASSFTGGVNTEAFF.

The rearrangement links TRBV4-1 to TRBJ2-7; D is unresolved. Between the trimmed V and J ends, which lost 1 base and 4 bases, there was a span of 8 bases. The CDR3 spans 13 residues. Germline V lookup: CDR1 MGHRA, CDR2 YSYEKL. CDR3 sequence (DNA): TGCGCCAGCAGCCAAGGCGACCAGTACGAGCAGTACTTC. This gives the protein CASSQGDQYEQYF.